A single T cell receptor beta chain is shown here with its context. Its specific antigen is unknown. There are no base qualities to consult, and no much larger clone falls within one base. These data come from a study of blood T cell repertoires in COVID-19 (dated by TCRdb to the early 2020s). With respect to the entire study: The collaborator samples originated in the United States, Italy and Spain and spanned the acute and convalescent phases of COVID-19. The prospective study material was composed of cDNA or gDNA derived from T cells, B-cell-depleted T cells, or PBMCs. Subjects who had been exposed to COVID-19, were actively infected with it, or had recovered from it provided the deeply sampled blood TCRbeta repertoires that made up the dataset. The repertoires were made available in a free public database intended to serve as a resource for research on the immune response to SARS-CoV-2. Samples were obtained from the ongoing ImmuneRACE study (first 160 participants) and from over 1,000 subjects provided by 6 global collaborators. A de-identified subject ID, COVID-19 status, age in years and sex were almost always included in the sample metadata. Where HLA class I and class II types were available, the types were taken from metadata supplied by the sample provider, not from assay-based typing. Points the paper makes about the study in general: The amount of clinical and demographic metadata varied by source and participant and was provided uncurated.

V has 4 bases trimmed and J has 8 bases trimmed; junction bases matching no gene number 11. According to the germline V gene, CDR1 reads KGHDR and CDR2 reads SFDVKD. From cysteine to phenylalanine, the CDR3 is 16 amino acids long. The CDR3 DNA has 48 bases and is translated from base 1. The immunoSEQ Assay, a bias-controlled multiplex PCR, was used to amplify TCRbeta CDR3 regions from genomic DNA. On the authors' methods: The number of nucleated cells in each sample was estimated from the amplification of reference gene primers within the assay. To quantify the absolute abundance of each unique TCRbeta CDR3 rearrangement, sequence reads were collapsed and filtered. For each sample, productive Simpson clonality was calculated by taking the square root of Simpson's diversity index across productive rearrangements. Imported from immuneACCESS, the table was reduced by TCRdb to in-frame sequences with V and J called. These copies leave out some clones; in studies compared against another copy, an unresolved V gene accounts for under half, and the cause of the remainder is not known. That table furnishes V, J and clone size, whereas the DNA furnished D and trimming. The sample includes some 130,000 clones, with about 89% observed a single time. Together, the top ten hold roughly 4.3% of the sample.

At one collaborating source in Seattle, patients were enrolled during active infection and were followed longitudinally through the course of disease. Whole blood was collected in K2EDTA tubes by collaborating institutions according to the institutions' own protocols. Collaborator samples were shipped for TCRbeta analysis as frozen whole blood, isolated PBMCs, or DNA extracted from either sample type. The rearrangement combines TRBV24-1 with TRBJ2-1, and 9 junctional nucleotides match TRBD1. The TCR was taken from a man aged 60 to 75 with COVID-19, enrolled during active disease. The sample was peripheral blood. The DNA sequence reads TGTGCCACCAGTGACCCCACAGGGGGCGGAATATATGAGCAGTTCTTC. It encodes CATSDPTGGGIYEQFF.